This TCR beta chain was documented in a study of shared clonotypes between healthy human individuals. Notes on this clone: Its target is not known.

Germline assignment: CDR1 SGHTA and CDR2 FQGTGA. This CDR3 spans 15 amino acids. V lost 2 bases to trimming and J lost 6 bases; unmatched junction nucleotides: 5. Overall study findings and caveats: Genetic and exposure-history diversity was limited by the few donors.

Loaded into unsorted PBMC replicate PCRs was approximately 300 ng DNA, 25,000 to 30,000 T cell genomes. The authors sequenced unsorted PBMC DNA on ten immunoSEQ deep assay plates. Original analysis: Filtering differed because ImmunoSEQ produced junction-only sequences that carried no quality scores. Profiling relied on immunoSEQ multiplex PCR, and the TCRdb table lists in-frame clones only, not all of them. D and trimming were read from the DNA, whereas the V and J calls and clone size are those reported in that table. The sample lists roughly 500,000 clones, about 78% occurring once. Sequencing used PBMCs. This receptor was taken from a woman between 35 and 50 years old in good health. Some clones in this sample may be carry-over from other donors' samples. The chain links TRBV7-3 to TRBJ2-1, with 9 bases fitting TRBD2. CDR3 DNA sequence: TGTGCCAGCAGCTTAGCGGGAGGGCCCTTCAATGAGCAGTTCTTC. As protein: CASSLAGGPFNEQFF.